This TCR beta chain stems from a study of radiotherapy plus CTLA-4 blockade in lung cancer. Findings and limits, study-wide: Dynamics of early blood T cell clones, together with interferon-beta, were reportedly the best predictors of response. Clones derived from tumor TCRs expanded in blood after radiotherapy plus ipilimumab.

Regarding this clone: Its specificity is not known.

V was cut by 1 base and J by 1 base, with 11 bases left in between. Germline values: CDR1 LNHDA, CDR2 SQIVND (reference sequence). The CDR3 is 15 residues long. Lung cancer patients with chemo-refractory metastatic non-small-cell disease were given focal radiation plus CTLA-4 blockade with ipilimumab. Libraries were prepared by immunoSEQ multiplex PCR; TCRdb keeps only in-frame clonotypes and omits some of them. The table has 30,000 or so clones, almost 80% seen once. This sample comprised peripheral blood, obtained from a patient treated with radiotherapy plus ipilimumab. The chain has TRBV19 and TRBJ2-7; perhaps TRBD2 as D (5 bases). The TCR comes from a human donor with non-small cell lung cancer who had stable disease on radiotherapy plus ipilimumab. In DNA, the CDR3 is TGTGCCAGTAGTATAGCCGCCGGGAAGTCCTACGAGCAGTACGTC. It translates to CASSIAAGKSYEQYV.